This T cell receptor beta chain was retrieved from a study of blood T cell repertoires in COVID-19. Profiled with immunoSEQ multiplex PCR; TCRdb holds only in-frame clones, not every one. The profile covers 180,000 or so clones, with 85% to 90% appearing a single time and about a tenth taken by the ten largest. The CDR3 sequence is 14 residues long. Germline V lookup: CDR1 SGHRS, CDR2 YFSETQ. V lost 0 bases, J lost 3 bases, and 10 bases lay in between. The TCR comes from a woman aged 60-75 years with COVID-19, enrolled during active disease. The rearrangement joins TRBV5-1 to TRBJ2-7; D not certain. The sample consisted of peripheral blood. The chain's CDR3 is CASSLVGGYYEQYF. Written as DNA, the CDR3 is TGCGCCAGCAGCTTGGTTGGCGGATACTACGAGCAGTACTTC.